These 23 T cell receptor beta chains originate from one sample sequenced in a study of human T cells and chemical hapten exposure. Time point: pre-sensitization, week 0. Treatment here: therapeutic diphenylcyclopropenone sensitization with weekly scalp DPC. TCRdb used MiXCR to reprocess the RACE reads, holding one entry per CDR3 protein. The sample yields fewer than 140,000 distinct CDR3 sequences, 9% to 15% seen once. The sample consisted of whole blood, taken in connection with sensitization to the hapten diphenylcyclopropenone (DPC). The receptors were gathered from a woman aged 45 to 65 with alopecia areata. Some clones in this sample may be carry-over from other donors' samples.

The chain is built from TRBV29-1 and TRBJ2-3, with TRBD1 identical over 8 bases. CDR1 and CDR2 from the germline V gene are SQVTM and ANQGSEA. V lost 7 bases and J lost 1; bases outside the gene matches: 7. This CDR3 spans 14 amino acids. The CDR3 DNA reads as TGCAGCGCCCGGGACAGGCGACGCACAGATACGCAGTATTTT. Its translation: CSARDRRRTDTQYF.

The table lists this clonotype with many counts. The chain is built from TRBV7-8 and TRBJ2-3; D is uncertain. This CDR3 is built from 14 residues. V was shortened by 8 bases and J by 2 bases, with 14 bases between the two germline ends. Germline-derived CDR1 and CDR2 are SGHVS and FQNEAQ. The CDR3 loop is CASLTSWDTDTQYF. As DNA, the CDR3 is TGTGCCAGCCTAACCTCATGGGACACAGATACGCAGTATTTT.

The genes are TRBV20-1 and TRBJ2-6, with D unresolved. The V end was cut by 0 bases, the J end by 6 bases, with 12 bases between. In germline, CDR1 is DFQATT, CDR2 SNEGSKA (reference sequence). The CDR3 runs 15 residues. CDR3 amino acids: CSARDPSRPANVLTF. The CDR3 coding sequence is TGCAGTGCTAGAGACCCCAGTCGACCGGCCAACGTCCTGACTTTC.

This clonotype was picked up a small number of times. CDR3 sequence: CASSIDHFGYTF. In DNA form, the CDR3 reads TGTGCCAGTAGTATAGATCATTTTGGCTACACCTTC. This rearrangement joins TRBV19 to TRBJ1-2; D not certain. The V gene lost 0 bases and the J gene lost 7 bases, with 6 bases spanning the gap. CDR1 is LNHDA, CDR2 SQIVND, per germline (reference sequence). This CDR3 has 12 residues.

The chain joins TRBV7-6 to TRBJ2-5; no definite D call. Germline CDR1 reads SGHVS; CDR2 reads FNYEAQ. This CDR3 contains 14 residues. Trimming cost V 2 bases and J 1 base, with 8 bases left between them. Written as DNA, the CDR3 is TGTGCCAGCAGCTTAAACACGGTCCAAGAGACCCAGTACTTC. The encoded protein is CASSLNTVQETQYF.

This clonotype was found many times. The CDR3 loop reads CASSPPRDSQETQYF. The CDR3 coding sequence is TGCGCCAGCAGTCCACCCCGGGACAGCCAAGAGACCCAGTACTTC. The chain employs TRBV23-1 and TRBJ2-5; TRBD1 matches 7 bases. TRBV23-1 is designated an ORF whose function remains uncertain. The CDR3 has 15 residues. V trimming: 4 bases; J trimming: 1 base; junction bases outside the gene matches: 6.

The V and J genes are TRBV3-1 and TRBJ2-7; unclear D gene. Trimming pared 4 bases from V and 4 bases from J, leaving 11 bases between. CDR1 is LGHDT, CDR2 YNNKEL, per germline (reference sequence). The CDR3 length is 13 residues. CDR3: CASSPGPNYEQYF. The DNA of the CDR3 is TGTGCCAGCAGCCCGGGCCCTAATTACGAGCAGTACTTC.

This clonotype was detected a few times. This rearrangement joins TRBV25-1 to TRBJ1-1; 9 positions match TRBD1. CDR3 length: 14 amino acids. V trimming: 6 bases; J trimming: 4 bases; junction bases outside the gene matches: 6. The V gene's germline CDR1 is MGHDK and CDR2 SYGVNS. CDR3 protein: CASRDTGGGTEAFF. The DNA of the CDR3 is TGTGCCAGCAGAGATACAGGGGGCGGCACTGAAGCTTTCTTT.

This clonotype came up once. The rearrangement joins TRBV29-1 to TRBJ2-1, with a possible D match to TRBD2 (5 bases). The ends were cut back, 5 bases at V and 0 bases at J, with 11 bases in the middle. CDR3 length equals 14 residues. CDR1 and CDR2 from the germline V gene are SQVTM and ANQGSEA. CDR3 in DNA: TGCAGCGTTTCACCGGGGAGCTCCTACAATGAGCAGTTCTTC. Translating it yields CSVSPGSSYNEQFF.

This clonotype was counted a few times. This chain joins TRBV6-2 or TRBV6-3 and TRBJ1-5; 9 nucleotides agree with TRBD1. Germline V gene lookup returns CDR1 MNHEY and CDR2 SVGEGT. V lost 5 bases to trimming and J lost 4 bases; unmatched junction nucleotides: 9. This CDR3 region has 16 residues. This CDR3 reads CASSRPGTGSNQPQHF. The CDR3 DNA reads TGTGCCAGCAGTCGACCAGGGACAGGGTCGAATCAGCCCCAGCATTTT.

The chain couples TRBV18 to TRBJ2-7, with 8 bases aligning to TRBD1. The CDR3 sequence is 15 residues long. The germline V gene has CDR1 KGHSH and CDR2 LQKENI. V shed 0 bases and J 7 bases; nucleotides not matched to a gene: 8. The CDR3 DNA is TGTGCCAGCTCACCACCAGGGACAGGCTTCGGTGAGCAGTACTTC. It specifies CASSPPGTGFGEQYF.

In its sample, this clonotype was seen many times. This chain connects TRBV10-2 to TRBJ2-5, with a possible D match to TRBD1 (5 bases). Trimming took 6 bases from V and 2 from J, leaving 10 bases between them. CDR1 and CDR2 (germline): WSHSY, SAAADI. The CDR3 sequence is 13 residues long. As DNA, the CDR3 is TGCGCCAGCAGAGAGACAGTACAAGAGACCCAGTACTTC. The encoded protein is CASRETVQETQYF.

This clonotype was seen a few times. The chain carries TRBV6-5 and TRBJ1-6, with D tentatively TRBD1 (5 bases). The CDR3 extends over 14 amino acids. V was cut by 5 bases and J by 7 bases, with 12 bases left in between. From germline, CDR1 is MNHEY and CDR2 SVGAGI. The CDR3 reads CASSPGRLNSPLHF. The CDR3 DNA sequence: TGTGCCAGCAGTCCGGGACGGTTGAATTCACCCCTCCACTTT.

The J gene is TRBJ2-1, the V gene TRBV12-3 or TRBV12-4, with 13 bases identical to TRBD2. Losses at the gene ends were 5 bases for V and 10 bases for J; bases not matched to a gene: 2. CDR3 length: 13 amino acids. This chain's CDR3 is CASSGLAGDEQFF. The DNA of the CDR3 is TGTGCCAGCAGTGGACTAGCGGGAGACGAGCAGTTCTTC.

Many counts were recorded for this clonotype. J is TRBJ2-5 and V is TRBV7-9, with D uncertain. The CDR3 is made up of 14 amino acids. V lost 0 bases and J lost 3, with 8 bases in between. Germline V gene data show CDR1 as SEHNR and CDR2 as FQNEAQ (reference sequence). The CDR3 DNA follows: TGTGCCAGCAGCTTAGCGGGAATGAAAGAGACCCAGTACTTC. Residues: CASSLAGMKETQYF.

This clonotype was recorded a few times. This rearrangement joins TRBV11-2 to TRBJ1-5; D gene unclear. The CDR3 runs 14 residues. The ends were cut back, 0 bases at V and 2 bases at J, with 5 bases in the middle. The germline gives CDR1 SGHAT, CDR2 FQNNGV. The CDR3 loop is CASSLERGNQPQHF. CDR3 sequence (DNA): TGTGCCAGCAGCTTAGAACGTGGCAATCAGCCCCAGCATTTT.

This clonotype has at least ten counts. This rearrangement joins TRBV7-9 to TRBJ1-1; D call uncertain. The CDR3 is made up of 13 amino acids. The germline V gene has CDR1 SEHNR and CDR2 FQNEAQ (reference sequence). The V gene lost 2 bases and the J gene lost 7 bases, with 11 bases spanning the gap. Here the CDR3 reads CASSLIREGEAFF. The CDR3 nucleotides read TGTGCCAGCAGCTTAATTAGAGAGGGTGAAGCTTTCTTT.

V gene TRBV4-3 combines with J gene TRBJ2-2; D possibly corresponds to TRBD1 (6 bases). CDR3 length: 13 residues. V was cut by 2 bases and J by 6 bases, with 7 bases left in between. The germline gives CDR1 LGHNA, CDR2 YSLEER. The CDR3 sequence is CASSQNRAGELFF. The DNA of the CDR3 is TGCGCCAGCAGCCAAAACAGGGCCGGGGAGCTGTTTTTT.

This sequence joins TRBV6-1 and TRBJ2-7, with TRBD2 matching over 9 bases. J gave up 3 bases and V 8 bases, and 11 bases lay outside the gene matches. Germline V gene lookup returns CDR1 MNHNS and CDR2 SASEGT. The CDR3 is 15 residues long. CDR3 in amino acids: CASGRRGLADYEQYF. Written as DNA, the CDR3 is TGTGCCAGCGGACGAAGGGGACTAGCTGACTACGAGCAGTACTTC.

This chain links TRBV12-3 or TRBV12-4 with TRBJ2-3, with D unresolved. V lost 5 bases and J lost 6, with 9 bases in between. The CDR3 extends over 12 amino acids. The DNA for the CDR3 is TGTGCCAGCAGTGCAGTGGTGGATACGCAGTATTTT. This encodes CASSAVVDTQYF.

This chain links TRBV20-1 with TRBJ1-2; no definite D call. Germline values: CDR1 DFQATT, CDR2 SNEGSKA (reference sequence). The CDR3 extends over 15 amino acids. As DNA, the CDR3 is TGCAAACCCACCACCCCCACGAATCCTAACTATGGCTACACCTTC. Amino acid sequence: CKPTTPTNPNYGYTF.

The gene calls are TRBV10-2 and TRBJ2-7; 9 bases are a match to TRBD1. J was trimmed by 6 bases and V by 4 bases; bases with no gene match: 16. Germline values: CDR1 WSHSY, CDR2 SAAADI. The CDR3 contains 17 residues. The CDR3 DNA is TGCGCCAGCAGTGGGGTACCCAGGACAGGGGTTACCGGCGAGCAGTACTTC. Translation gives CASSGVPRTGVTGEQYF.

This clonotype was seen at least ten times. The chain recombines TRBV28 with TRBJ1-5, with unresolved D. CDR3 length: 12 residues. CDR1 and CDR2 (germline): MDHEN, SYDVKM. V lost 3 bases to trimming and J lost 9 bases, with 9 bases between them. The DNA for the CDR3 is TGTGCCAGCAGTTTCCACGGTGTGCCCCAGCATTTT. It yields the protein CASSFHGVPQHF.